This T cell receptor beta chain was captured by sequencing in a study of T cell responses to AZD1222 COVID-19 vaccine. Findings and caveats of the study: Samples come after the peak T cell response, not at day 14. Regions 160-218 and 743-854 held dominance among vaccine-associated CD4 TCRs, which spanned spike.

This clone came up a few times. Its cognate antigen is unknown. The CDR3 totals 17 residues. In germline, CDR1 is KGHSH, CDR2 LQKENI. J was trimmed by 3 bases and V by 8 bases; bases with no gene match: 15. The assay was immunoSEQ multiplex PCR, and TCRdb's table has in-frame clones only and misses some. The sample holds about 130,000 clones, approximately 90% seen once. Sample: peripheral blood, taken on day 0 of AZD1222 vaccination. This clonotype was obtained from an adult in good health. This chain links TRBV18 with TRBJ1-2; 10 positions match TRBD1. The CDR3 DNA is TGTGCCAGCACAACCGGTGTAGACAGGGGGCCTTACTATGGCTACACCTTC. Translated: CASTTGVDRGPYYGYTF.